The rows below give T cell receptor beta chains drawn from one sample of a study of cytomegalovirus exposure and HLA in healthy donors. Only in-frame clones appear in the TCRdb table, and some are missing; sequencing was by immunoSEQ multiplex PCR. The table shows about 200,000 clones, with about 81% occurring only once. The sample comprised PBMCs. These receptors originate from a woman aged 30 to 39 in good health and CMV-seronegative. CDR3s include the opening cysteine and the closing phenylalanine or tryptophan. Fields, in order: clone size, D gene, V gene, J gene, CDR3 protein, CDR3 DNA. The D gene is left open where the match is weak. Clone size, where shown, is once, few, many, or a class for clones that have expanded.

clone size: NA; D gene: TRBD2; V gene: TRBV4-1; J gene: TRBJ2-5; CDR3 protein: CASSQDGTSGGETQYF; CDR3 DNA: TGCGCCAGCAGCCAAGATGGGACTAGCGGGGGGGAGACCCAGTACTTC
clone size: NA; D gene: TRBD1; V gene: TRBV6-4; J gene: TRBJ1-2; CDR3 protein: CASRVRRGRGGYTF; CDR3 DNA: TGTGCCAGCAGAGTTAGGAGGGGGCGAGGTGGCTACACCTTC
clone size: NA; D gene: NA; V gene: TRBV4-1; J gene: TRBJ1-5; CDR3 protein: CASGTTGSNQPQHF; CDR3 DNA: TGCGCCAGCGGAACTACAGGTAGCAATCAGCCCCAGCATTTT
clone size: NA; D gene: NA; V gene: TRBV27; J gene: TRBJ2-1; CDR3 protein: CASSLLGWNEQFF; CDR3 DNA: TGTGCCAGCAGTTTGCTGGGCTGGAATGAGCAGTTCTTC
clone size: NA; D gene: TRBD1; V gene: TRBV9; J gene: TRBJ1-1; CDR3 protein: CASSAHTGTVAEAFF; CDR3 DNA: TGTGCCAGCAGCGCCCATACCGGGACAGTGGCTGAAGCTTTCTTT
clone size: NA; D gene: TRBD2; V gene: TRBV11-2; J gene: TRBJ2-5; CDR3 protein: CASSFPGLAGETQYF; CDR3 DNA: TGTGCCAGCAGCTTCCCGGGACTAGCGGGAGAGACCCAGTACTTC
clone size: few; D gene: TRBD1; V gene: TRBV9; J gene: TRBJ2-7; CDR3 protein: CASSSLGGQGLDEQYF; CDR3 DNA: TGTGCCAGCAGCTCTCTCGGGGGACAGGGACTGGACGAGCAGTACTTC
clone size: NA; D gene: TRBD1; V gene: TRBV15; J gene: TRBJ1-5; CDR3 protein: CATSRETGGGGPQHF; CDR3 DNA: TGTGCCACCAGCAGAGAGACAGGGGGCGGGGGTCCCCAGCATTTT
clone size: NA; D gene: NA; V gene: TRBV6-5; J gene: TRBJ1-1; CDR3 protein: CASSQGDTKFLAFF; CDR3 DNA: TGTGCCAGCAGTCAAGGGGACACAAAATTCCTGGCTTTCTTT
clone size: NA; D gene: NA; V gene: TRBV6-4; J gene: TRBJ2-3; CDR3 protein: CASSDGGSTDTQYF; CDR3 DNA: TGTGCCAGCAGTGACGGCGGCAGCACAGATACGCAGTATTTT
clone size: NA; D gene: TRBD1; V gene: TRBV18; J gene: TRBJ1-2; CDR3 protein: CASSPMTTGVGYTF; CDR3 DNA: TGTGCCAGCTCACCGATGACAACAGGGGTTGGCTACACCTTC
clone size: NA; D gene: TRBD1; V gene: TRBV30; J gene: TRBJ2-7; CDR3 protein: CAWGPGQGIYEQYF; CDR3 DNA: TGTGCCTGGGGTCCGGGACAGGGGATCTACGAGCAGTACTTC
clone size: NA; D gene: TRBD2; V gene: TRBV6-5; J gene: TRBJ2-7; CDR3 protein: CASSPGGGPTYEQYF; CDR3 DNA: TGTGCCAGCAGTCCCGGGGGAGGGCCAACCTACGAGCAGTACTTC
clone size: NA; D gene: TRBD1; V gene: TRBV13; J gene: TRBJ2-5; CDR3 protein: CASSLALIQGRRETQYF; CDR3 DNA: TGTGCCAGCAGCTTAGCCCTGATACAGGGGAGAAGAGAGACCCAGTACTTC
clone size: NA; D gene: NA; V gene: TRBV7-2; J gene: TRBJ2-7; CDR3 protein: CASSLTALSSYEQYF; CDR3 DNA: TGTGCCAGCAGCTTGACAGCCTTGAGCTCCTACGAGCAGTACTTC
clone size: many; D gene: NA; V gene: TRBV6-4; J gene: TRBJ1-2; CDR3 protein: CASSPTEMGLHGYTF; CDR3 DNA: TGTGCCAGCAGCCCTACCGAAATGGGGCTGCATGGCTACACCTTC
clone size: NA; D gene: NA; V gene: TRBV7-3; J gene: TRBJ1-1; CDR3 protein: CASSLRGTNTEAFF; CDR3 DNA: TGTGCCAGCAGCCTACGGGGTACGAACACTGAAGCTTTCTTT
clone size: few; D gene: NA; V gene: TRBV6-6; J gene: TRBJ2-7; CDR3 protein: CASRGALYEQYF; CDR3 DNA: TGTGCCAGCCGGGGAGCTCTCTACGAGCAGTACTTC
clone size: NA; D gene: NA; V gene: TRBV5-1; J gene: TRBJ1-4; CDR3 protein: CASSLSAGAANEKLFF; CDR3 DNA: TGCGCCAGCAGCTTGAGTGCAGGGGCAGCTAATGAAAAACTGTTTTTT
clone size: NA; D gene: TRBD2; V gene: TRBV14; J gene: TRBJ2-7; CDR3 protein: CASSQGTSPEQYF; CDR3 DNA: TGTGCCAGCAGCCAGGGGACTAGCCCCGAGCAGTACTTC
clone size: NA; D gene: NA; V gene: TRBV29-1; J gene: TRBJ2-5; CDR3 protein: CSAKGETQYF; CDR3 DNA: TGCAGTGCTAAGGGGGAGACCCAGTACTTC
clone size: few; D gene: NA; V gene: TRBV27; J gene: TRBJ2-5; CDR3 protein: CASSLSSGGWETQYF; CDR3 DNA: TGTGCCAGCAGTTTATCCTCAGGGGGGTGGGAGACCCAGTACTTC
clone size: NA; D gene: NA; V gene: TRBV25-1; J gene: TRBJ2-1; CDR3 protein: CASGRDIYNEQFF; CDR3 DNA: TGTGCCAGCGGCCGGGACATTTACAATGAGCAGTTCTTC
clone size: NA; D gene: NA; V gene: TRBV9; J gene: TRBJ2-3; CDR3 protein: CASSVAGVSDTQYF; CDR3 DNA: TGTGCCAGCAGCGTAGCGGGAGTATCAGATACGCAGTATTTT
clone size: NA; D gene: NA; V gene: TRBV19; J gene: TRBJ1-2; CDR3 protein: CASSMGAHYGYTF; CDR3 DNA: TGTGCCAGTAGTATGGGGGCCCATTATGGCTACACCTTC
clone size: NA; D gene: TRBD1; V gene: TRBV14; J gene: TRBJ1-1; CDR3 protein: CASSKQGYTEAFF; CDR3 DNA: TGTGCCAGCAGCAAACAGGGGTACACTGAAGCTTTCTTT
clone size: NA; D gene: TRBD1; V gene: TRBV10-3; J gene: TRBJ1-2; CDR3 protein: CAISETGGAEGYTF; CDR3 DNA: TGTGCCATCAGTGAGACAGGGGGCGCGGAAGGCTACACCTTC
clone size: once; D gene: TRBD2; V gene: TRBV5-1; J gene: TRBJ2-1; CDR3 protein: CASSPRGGLRGNEQFF; CDR3 DNA: TGCGCCAGCAGCCCCCGGGGGGGGCTTAGAGGGAATGAGCAGTTCTTC
clone size: few; D gene: NA; V gene: TRBV10-3; J gene: TRBJ2-2; CDR3 protein: CAISERPAGEGTGELFF; CDR3 DNA: TGTGCCATCAGTGAGCGCCCCGCAGGGGAAGGCACCGGGGAGCTGTTTTTT
clone size: NA; D gene: TRBD1; V gene: TRBV30; J gene: TRBJ1-1; CDR3 protein: CAWSGSLGQGGTEAFF; CDR3 DNA: TGTGCCTGGAGCGGTTCACTGGGACAGGGAGGAACTGAAGCTTTCTTT
clone size: NA; D gene: NA; V gene: TRBV13; J gene: TRBJ2-1; CDR3 protein: CASSLKALRGAGTDEQFF; CDR3 DNA: TGTGCCAGCAGCTTAAAAGCCCTACGGGGGGCAGGTACCGATGAGCAGTTCTTC
clone size: NA; D gene: TRBD1; V gene: TRBV5-1; J gene: TRBJ1-1; CDR3 protein: CASSFVTGQLNTEAFF; CDR3 DNA: TGCGCCAGCAGTTTTGTAACGGGACAGTTGAACACTGAAGCTTTCTTT
clone size: NA; D gene: TRBD2; V gene: TRBV18; J gene: TRBJ2-7; CDR3 protein: CASSTLAGNFYEQYF; CDR3 DNA: TGTGCCAGCTCAACACTAGCGGGGAACTTCTACGAGCAGTACTTC
clone size: NA; D gene: NA; V gene: TRBV5-1; J gene: TRBJ1-4; CDR3 protein: CASSGGLTRSEKLFF; CDR3 DNA: TGCGCCAGTAGTGGAGGGCTCACGAGGAGTGAAAAACTGTTTTTT
clone size: once; D gene: TRBD2; V gene: TRBV5-1; J gene: TRBJ2-1; CDR3 protein: CASSPFLAGGSYNEQFF; CDR3 DNA: TGCGCCAGCAGCCCTTTCTTAGCGGGGGGCTCCTACAATGAGCAGTTCTTC
clone size: NA; D gene: TRBD2; V gene: TRBV27; J gene: TRBJ2-3; CDR3 protein: CASARGGFTDTQYF; CDR3 DNA: TGTGCCAGCGCTCGGGGAGGGTTCACAGATACGCAGTATTTT
clone size: NA; D gene: NA; V gene: TRBV12-1; J gene: TRBJ2-7; CDR3 protein: CASIRGTQGALVDEQYF; CDR3 DNA: TGTGCCAGCATCCGAGGGACACAGGGGGCGCTTGTCGACGAGCAGTACTTC
clone size: few; D gene: NA; V gene: TRBV28; J gene: TRBJ1-6; CDR3 protein: CASSSPRGGDSPLHF; CDR3 DNA: TGTGCCAGCAGTTCCCCACGGGGGGGGGATTCACCCCTCCACTTT
clone size: NA; D gene: NA; V gene: TRBV27; J gene: TRBJ2-2; CDR3 protein: CASSFGGSNTGELFF; CDR3 DNA: TGTGCCAGCAGTTTTGGGGGGTCGAACACCGGGGAGCTGTTTTTT